In this sample, the clone carrying this T cell receptor beta chain turned up a few times. Its antigen is currently unknown. This CDR3 spans 13 amino acids. Germline V CDR1 and CDR2: SGHDT, YYEEEE. The V segment lost 4 bases and the J segment 6 bases; nucleotides outside the gene matches: 4. The sample belongs to a study of cytomegalovirus exposure and HLA in healthy donors. The PCR ran on 60 Vbeta and 13 Jbeta primers. Per the original data handling: In a later analysis, some 80 million unique TCR beta chains included roughly 11 million shared by two or more donors. The assay was immunoSEQ multiplex PCR, and TCRdb's table has in-frame clones only and misses some. Clone size and the V and J calls come from that table; the DNA yielded D and trimming. The sample contains 110,000 or so clones, approximately 76% of which appear only once. Broader study findings: Several of the most significant clusters appeared, in a later analysis, to be linked to common viral pathogens. Highly shared variants forming one cluster were likely a sequencing artifact.

This clonotype was obtained from a man aged 40-55 years in good health and CMV-seronegative. V usage is TRBV5-6 and J usage is TRBJ2-7, with 10 bases that match TRBD2. Sequencing was done on a sample of PBMCs. The DNA for the CDR3 is TGTGCCAGCAGCCAGGGACTAGCGAGCGAGCAGTACTTC. Its protein is CASSQGLASEQYF.